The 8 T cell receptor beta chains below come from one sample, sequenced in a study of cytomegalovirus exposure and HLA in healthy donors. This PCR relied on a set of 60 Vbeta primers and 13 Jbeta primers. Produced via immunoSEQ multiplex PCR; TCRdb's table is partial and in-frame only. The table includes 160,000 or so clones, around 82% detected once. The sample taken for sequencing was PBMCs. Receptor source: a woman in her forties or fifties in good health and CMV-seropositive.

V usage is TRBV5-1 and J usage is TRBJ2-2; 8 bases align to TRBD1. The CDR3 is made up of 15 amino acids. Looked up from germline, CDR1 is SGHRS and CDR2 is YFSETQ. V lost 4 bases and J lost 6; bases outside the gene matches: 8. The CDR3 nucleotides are TGCGCCAGCAGCAGAGACAGGGGTTGGGCCGGGGAGCTGTTTTTT. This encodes CASSRDRGWAGELFF.

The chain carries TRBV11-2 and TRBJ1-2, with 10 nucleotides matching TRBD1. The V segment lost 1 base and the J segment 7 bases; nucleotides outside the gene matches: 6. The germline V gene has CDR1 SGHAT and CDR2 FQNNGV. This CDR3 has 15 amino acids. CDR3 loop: CASSLGGQGSRGYTF. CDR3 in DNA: TGTGCCAGCAGCTTAGGGGGACAGGGGTCCCGTGGCTACACCTTC.

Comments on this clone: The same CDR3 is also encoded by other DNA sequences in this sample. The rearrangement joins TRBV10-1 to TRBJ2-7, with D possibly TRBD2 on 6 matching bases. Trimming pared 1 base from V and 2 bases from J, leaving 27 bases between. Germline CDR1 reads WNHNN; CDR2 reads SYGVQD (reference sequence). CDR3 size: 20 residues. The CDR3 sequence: CASSECNEEPRPCGTYEQYF. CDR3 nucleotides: TGCGCCAGCAGTGAGTGCAACGAGGAGCCACGACCTTGCGGGACCTACGAGCAGTACTTC.

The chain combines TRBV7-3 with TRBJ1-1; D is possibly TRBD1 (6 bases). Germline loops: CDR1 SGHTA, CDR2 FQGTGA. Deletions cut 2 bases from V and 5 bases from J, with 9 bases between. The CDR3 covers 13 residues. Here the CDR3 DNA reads TGTGCCAGCAGCTTACAACAGGGAACTGAAGCTTTCTTT. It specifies CASSLQQGTEAFF.

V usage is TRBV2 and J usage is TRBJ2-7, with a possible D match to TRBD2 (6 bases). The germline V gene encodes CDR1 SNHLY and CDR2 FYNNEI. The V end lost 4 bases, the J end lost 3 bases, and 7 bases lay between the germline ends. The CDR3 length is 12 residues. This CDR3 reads CASSGGLYEQYF. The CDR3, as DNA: TGTGCCAGCAGTGGGGGACTCTACGAGCAGTACTTC. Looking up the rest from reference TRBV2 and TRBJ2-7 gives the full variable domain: EPEVTQTPSHQVTQMGQEVILRCVPISNHLYFYWYRQILGQKVEFLVSFYNNEISEKSEIFDDQFSVERPDGSNFTLKIRSTKLEDSAMYFCASSGGLYEQYFGPGTRLTVT.

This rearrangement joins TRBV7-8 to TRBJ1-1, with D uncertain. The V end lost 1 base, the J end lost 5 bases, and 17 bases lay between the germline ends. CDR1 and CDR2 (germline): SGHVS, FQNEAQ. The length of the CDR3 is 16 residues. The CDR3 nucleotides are TGTGCCAGCAGCTTAGTCATGGCAGCGAGGAGGACTGAAGCTTTCTTT. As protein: CASSLVMAARRTEAFF.

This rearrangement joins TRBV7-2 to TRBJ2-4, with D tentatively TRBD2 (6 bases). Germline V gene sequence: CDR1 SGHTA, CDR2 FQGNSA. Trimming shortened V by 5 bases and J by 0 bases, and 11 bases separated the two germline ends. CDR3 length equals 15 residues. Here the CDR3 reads CASSPKGLAKNIQYF. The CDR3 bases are TGTGCCAGCAGCCCTAAGGGACTAGCCAAAAACATTCAGTACTTC.

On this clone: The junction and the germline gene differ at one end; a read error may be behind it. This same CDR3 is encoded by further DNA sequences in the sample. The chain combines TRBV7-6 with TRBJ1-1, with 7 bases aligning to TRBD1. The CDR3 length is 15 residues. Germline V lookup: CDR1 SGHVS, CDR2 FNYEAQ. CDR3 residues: CASSLVSGGYTEAFF. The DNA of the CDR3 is TGCGCCAGCAGCTTAGTTTCAGGGGGGTACACTGAAGCTTTCTTT. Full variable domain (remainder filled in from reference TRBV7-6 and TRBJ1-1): GAGVSQSPRYKVTKRGQDVALRCDPISGHVSLYWYRQALGQGPEFLTYFNYEAQQDKSGLPNDRFSAERPEGSISTLTIQRTEQRDSAMYRCASSLVSGGYTEAFFGQGTRLTVV.